This T cell receptor beta chain was profiled in a study of blood T cell repertoires in COVID-19. Study background: Samples came from the United States, Italy and Spain, spanning acute and convalescent COVID-19. Sources were T cells, B-cell-depleted T cells, or PBMCs; the material itself was cDNA or gDNA.

V lost 6 bases to trimming and J lost 5 bases; unmatched junction nucleotides: 9. CDR1 and CDR2 (germline): LNHDA, SQIVND (reference sequence). The CDR3 runs 14 residues. In the authors' workflow: By means of reference gene primer amplification, nucleated cell counts were estimated. Assay used: immunoSEQ multiplex PCR; TCRdb lists only in-frame clones, some missing. V and J calls and clone size come straight from that table; D and trimming were deduced from the DNA. The sample carries approximately 190,000 clones, roughly nine tenths recorded once. The table lists this clone with a count of one. Sequenced: peripheral blood. The receptor was derived from a man between 70 and 80 years old with active or convalescent COVID-19. The chain links TRBV19 to TRBJ1-1; TRBD1 agrees at 7 bases. CDR3 in amino acids: CASSPRQGSTEAFF. The CDR3 bases are TGTGCCAGTAGCCCAAGACAGGGATCGACTGAAGCTTTCTTT.